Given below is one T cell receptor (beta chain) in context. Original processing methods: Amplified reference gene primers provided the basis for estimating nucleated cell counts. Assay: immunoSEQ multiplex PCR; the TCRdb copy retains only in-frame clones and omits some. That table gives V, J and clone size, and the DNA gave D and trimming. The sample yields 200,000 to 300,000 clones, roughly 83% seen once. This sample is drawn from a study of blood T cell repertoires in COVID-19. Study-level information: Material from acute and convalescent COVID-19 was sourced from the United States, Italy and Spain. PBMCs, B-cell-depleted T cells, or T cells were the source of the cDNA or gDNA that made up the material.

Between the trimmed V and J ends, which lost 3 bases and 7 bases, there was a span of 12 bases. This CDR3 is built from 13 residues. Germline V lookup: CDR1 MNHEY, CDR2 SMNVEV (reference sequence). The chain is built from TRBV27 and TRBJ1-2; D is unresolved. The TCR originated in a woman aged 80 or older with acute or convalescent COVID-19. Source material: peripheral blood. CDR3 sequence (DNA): TGTGCCAGCAGTTTGGTGCGGTCGGCTGGCTACACCTTC. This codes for CASSLVRSAGYTF.